The entry below gives a single T cell receptor beta chain sequence along with its context. In the same sample, other DNA sequences code for this CDR3. These data belong to a study of blood T cell repertoires in COVID-19. On the study more broadly: Researchers got acute and convalescent COVID-19 samples from the United States, Italy and Spain. Nucleic acid was either cDNA or gDNA, and it came from T cells, B-cell-depleted T cells, or PBMCs.

Using immunoSEQ multiplex PCR, the repertoire was profiled, and TCRdb retains in-frame clones only, with some absent. The table records approximately 240,000 clones, about 80% of them present only once. Sequenced sample: peripheral blood. The sequence was obtained from a woman younger than 45 who had recovered from COVID-19.

In nucleotides, the CDR3 is TGCGCCAGCACTAGACAGGGTAGCACAGATACGCAGTATTTT. Its translation is CASTRQGSTDTQYF. The chain couples TRBV5-1 to TRBJ2-3; 7 bases are a match to TRBD1. The CDR3 spans 14 residues. Trimming cost V 6 bases and J 0 bases; bases outside gene matches: 4. CDR1 and CDR2 from the germline V gene are SGHRS and YFSETQ.